This T cell receptor (beta chain) was found in a study of CD8 T cells in Susac syndrome (dated by TCRdb to the late 2010s). About the investigation overall: Among the Susac syndrome patients who were sequenced, clinically active disease was present in six and clinical remission was observed in about eight. At the time of blood withdrawal, Susac syndrome patients were either therapy-naive, taking corticosteroids (with some also receiving IVIg), or on IVIg alone. The study used repertoire sequencing to test whether antigen drove CD8+ T cell activation and differentiation in Susac syndrome. Clonality of the CD8+ T cell repertoire was compared between roughly 13 healthy donors, approximately 14 Susac syndrome patients and around 15 multiple sclerosis patients.

For this clonotype: Its antigen is currently not known. Per-base quality was not reported, and no clone a single base away is much larger than it.

V lost 3 bases and J lost 4 bases; the stretch between them is 10 bases long. The CDR3 covers 13 residues, taking in both the cysteine and the phenylalanine. Just the 39-base CDR3 DNA is kept, in frame starting at base 1. As encoded in the germline V gene (reference sequence), CDR1 is DFQATT while CDR2 is SNEGSKA. RNA was extracted using the RNeasy kit, and about 0.5 to 1 ug of the RNA was reverse transcribed with random hexamers. The immunoSEQ multiplex PCR assay, which covers 54 Vbeta and 13 Jbeta segments, was used to amplify TCR beta CDR3 regions. To correct PCR amplification bias, a synthetic template baseline was used for both primer optimization and computational correction. The authors processed their data as follows. Reads were annotated to V, D and J genes according to IMGT and were analyzed with immunoSEQ Analyzer, with only productive sequences retained. Clonality was computed as one minus Shannon entropy normalized by log2 of the number of productive unique sequences. For each patient and control, public and private clones were evaluated among the 100 most prevalent clones. Clones were defined as Susac-specific when absent from the healthy and MS cohorts, from roughly 1,100 published viral clones and from other ImmuneACCESS disease sequences. The public reads were reprocessed in TCRdb via fastp at Q25 and MiXCR, keeping in-frame beta chains. Every distinct CDR3 protein forms one entry, paired with its most common genes and DNA. The V and J calls shown here were made by TCRdb, not taken from the authors' results. This sample gives about 130,000 distinct CDR3 sequences in total; 95% of them show up just once. The ten largest clonotypes hold about 0.18% of the sample.

General findings and caveats noted by the study authors: Roughly 15 and five Susac-specific public clones were found in the total CD8+ and CD8+ TEMRA repertoires, respectively. CD8+ repertoires in Susac syndrome showed clonal expansion, which was highest in CD8+ TEMRA cells and was greater in clinically active patients than in remitting patients. The study acknowledged that relatively few individuals were included in the TCR sequencing and HLA analysis.

Peripheral blood CD8+ and CD4+ T cells from healthy donors, Susac syndrome patients and multiple sclerosis patients were profiled by high-throughput TCR beta sequencing. Susac syndrome patients met recently defined diagnostic criteria for definite or probable disease. Bulk CD8+ and CD4+ T cells were purified by magnetic negative isolation, while CD8+ TEMRA cells were enriched using FACS. Blood was drawn into EDTA tubes, processed within 24 hours, and PBMCs were isolated by density gradient centrifugation. PBMCs intended for TCR sequencing were frozen in liquid nitrogen and were later thawed in a 37 degrees C water bath. The sorted or isolated CD4+, CD8+ and CD8+ TEMRA cells reached a purity of at least 90%.

Input material: CD8+ T cells from PBMCs. Recombination connected TRBV20-1 to TRBJ2-4; the D gene identity is not certain. The receptor was derived from a human donor with Susac syndrome. The CDR3 is CSARDPRKNIQYF. The DNA sequence reads TGCAGTGCTAGGGATCCGAGGAAAAACATTCAGTACTTC.